A single sample gave rise to the 22 T cell receptor beta chains below, sequenced in a study of CD8+ T cells in alopecia areata. Treatment denoted: oral pan-JAK inhibitor, 5-10 mg twice daily. Following extraction, RNA underwent reverse transcription to cDNA, which served as the sequencing template. Assay used: immunoSEQ multiplex PCR; TCRdb lists only in-frame clones, some missing. The table records about 220,000 clones, about 50% of them present only once. Here the sequenced sample was CD4+ T cells sorted from blood, taken at week 4, from a patient treated with tofacitinib. The receptor set was obtained from a human donor with alopecia areata.

CDR3 sequence (DNA): TGTGCCAGCAGCCCAGCAACGGGGACCAGTGGGGCCAACGTCCTGACTTTC. Its protein product is CASSPATGTSGANVLTF. The V gene is TRBV25-1, the J gene TRBJ2-6; D tentatively fits TRBD1 or TRBD2 (5 bases each). Trimming left V 6 bases short and J 3 bases short, with 18 bases between. The germline V gene encodes CDR1 MGHDK and CDR2 SYGVNS. This CDR3 comprises 17 residues.

This clone was counted a few times. The genes are TRBV5-6 and TRBJ2-7; a weak D match, TRBD2 (6 bases). V lost 0 bases to trimming and J lost 7 bases, with 14 bases between them. Germline V gene data show CDR1 as SGHDT and CDR2 as YYEEEE. This CDR3 spans 14 amino acids. CDR3 region: CASSLVHIGGEQYF. CDR3 nucleotide sequence: TGTGCCAGCAGCTTGGTCCATATCGGAGGGGAGCAGTACTTC.

In this sample, this clone turned up a few times. V usage is TRBV7-3 and J usage is TRBJ2-1; 7 bases agree with TRBD1. The CDR3 length is 15 residues. The V and J ends lost 4 bases and 7 bases, in that order; junction bases with no gene match: 10. From germline, CDR1 is SGHTA and CDR2 FQGTGA. The CDR3 DNA reads TGTGCCAGCAGCTCAAAACAGGGGTTTGGAAATGAGCAGTTCTTC. Its protein product is CASSSKQGFGNEQFF.

CDR3 bases: TGTGCCAGCGCCGGGGGGGGCGGTAACGAGCAGTACTTC. Amino acids: CASAGGGGNEQYF. The V gene is TRBV6-6, the J gene TRBJ2-7; 8 bases map to TRBD2. With V trimmed by 8 bases and J by 5 bases, 8 bases remained unmatched. CDR1 and CDR2 (germline): MNHNY, SVGAGI (reference sequence). CDR3 length: 13 residues.

This clone has a single count. The chain uses TRBV29-1 and TRBJ2-7; D might be TRBD2 (5 bases). Germline CDR1 reads SQVTM; CDR2 reads ANQGSEA. V gave up 6 bases and J gave up 6 bases, with 18 bases separating them. The CDR3 is 13 amino acids. CDR3 DNA sequence: TGCAGCGTCCACGGACTTGGGGATGGCGAGCAGTACTTC. This codes for CSVHGLGDGEQYF.

The V gene is TRBV18, the J gene TRBJ1-1; D ambiguous. Between the trimmed V and J ends, which lost 2 bases and 5 bases, there was a span of 15 bases. This CDR3 is built from 15 residues. In germline, CDR1 is KGHSH, CDR2 LQKENI. CDR3 nucleotide sequence: TGTGCCAGCTCACCAGGAGGACTGGCGGGAACTGAAGCTTTCTTT. Protein: CASSPGGLAGTEAFF.

The chain is built from TRBV10-3 and TRBJ2-2; 10 bases agree with TRBD2. J gave up 4 bases and V 2 bases, and 7 bases lay outside the gene matches. The CDR3 spans 17 residues. Germline assignment: CDR1 ENHRY and CDR2 SYGVKD. The CDR3 spells CAISEPASGGPTGELFF. CDR3 bases: TGTGCCATCAGTGAGCCCGCTAGCGGGGGCCCCACCGGGGAGCTGTTTTTT.

V is TRBV5-1 and J is TRBJ1-6; D remains ambiguous. The CDR3 is 14 amino acids. Trimming removed 0 bases from V and 8 bases from J, with 9 bases in between. Germline V gene sequence: CDR1 SGHRS, CDR2 YFSETQ. CDR3 in amino acids: CASSLASDDSPLHF. The DNA for the CDR3 is TGCGCCAGCAGCTTGGCCTCGGATGATTCACCCCTCCACTTT.

V is TRBV30 and J is TRBJ2-7, with D possibly being TRBD2 (7 bases). V gave up 3 bases and J gave up 4 bases, with 16 bases separating them. The germline CDR1 and CDR2 sequences are GTSNPN and SVGIG (reference sequence). This CDR3 region has 14 residues. The chain's CDR3 is CAWSRGGTAYEQYF. For the CDR3, the DNA is TGTGCCTGGAGCCGCGGGGGCACCGCATACGAGCAGTACTTC.

The chain employs TRBV29-1 and TRBJ1-1, with D uncertain. V gave up 7 bases and J gave up 4 bases, with 16 bases separating them. The length of the CDR3 is 13 residues. Germline V gives CDR1 SQVTM, CDR2 ANQGSEA. The CDR3 sequence: CSAQYGVSTEAFF. CDR3 coding DNA: TGCAGCGCTCAATATGGGGTAAGCACTGAAGCTTTCTTT.

This clone was seen more than once but under ten times. V and J are TRBV27 and TRBJ2-1; 9 bases line up with TRBD1. CDR1 MNHEY and CDR2 SMNVEV come from the germline V gene (reference sequence). The CDR3 runs to 14 residues. The V gene end was trimmed by 5 bases and the J gene end by 5 bases; junction bases not matched to a gene: 4. Here the CDR3 reads CASSLRDRDNEQFF. Written as DNA, the CDR3 is TGTGCCAGCAGTCTAAGGGACAGGGACAATGAGCAGTTCTTC.

This chain connects TRBV4-3 to TRBJ1-1; TRBD1 matches 7 bases. J gave up 4 bases and V 0 bases, and 14 bases lay outside the gene matches. Looked up from germline, CDR1 is LGHNA and CDR2 is YSLEER. The CDR3 spans 18 residues. CDR3 in DNA: TGCGCCAGCAGCCAAGATGACGCGGGACAGCCCTGGGGCACTGAAGCTTTCTTT. Protein sequence: CASSQDDAGQPWGTEAFF.

The chain has TRBV14 and TRBJ1-6; the D is unclear. The CDR3 covers 13 residues. Germline V gives CDR1 SGHDN, CDR2 FVKESK. V gave up 5 bases and J gave up 11 bases, with 13 bases separating them. The chain's CDR3 is CASSRYPGTPLHF. The CDR3 bases are TGTGCCAGCAGCAGATACCCCGGAACACCCCTCCACTTT.

V gene TRBV5-1 combines with J gene TRBJ2-2; TRBD1 is a possible D gene (6 bases). V lost 4 bases to trimming and J lost 0 bases, with 10 bases between them. CDR1 is SGHRS, CDR2 YFSETQ, per germline. The CDR3 spans 15 residues. The chain's CDR3 is CASSTDSTNTGELFF. DNA for the CDR3: TGCGCCAGCAGCACGGACAGCACGAACACCGGGGAGCTGTTTTTT.

This sequence joins TRBV27 and TRBJ1-1, with 8 bases lining up with TRBD1. The CDR3 runs 14 residues. Unmatched junction bases numbered 8, after V lost 6 bases and J lost 5 bases. Germline V CDR1 and CDR2: MNHEY, SMNVEV (reference sequence). CDR3 nucleotides: TGTGCCAGCAGGGCCGGACAGGGTGGGACTGAAGCTTTCTTT. It translates to CASRAGQGGTEAFF.

The chain employs TRBV29-1 and TRBJ2-1, with 7 bases identical to TRBD1. Germline assignment: CDR1 SQVTM and CDR2 ANQGSEA. The CDR3 length is 14 residues. The DNA for the CDR3 is TGCGCAGGACAGGAACGGAGCTCCTACAATGAGCAGTTCTTC. The encoded protein is CAGQERSSYNEQFF.

This clone has just a few counts. The chain joins TRBV11-3 to TRBJ2-1; D may be TRBD1 (5 bases). Germline CDR1 reads SGHNT; CDR2 reads YENEEA. This CDR3 has 14 residues. V lost 5 bases and J 8 bases, leaving 16 bases between the germline ends. CDR3 bases: TGTGCCAGCAGCCCGAACACGGACATCTATGAGCAGTTCTTC. Encoded protein: CASSPNTDIYEQFF. The full variable domain, its missing parts supplied by reference TRBV11-3 and TRBJ2-1, is EAGVVQSPRYKIIEKKQPVAFWCNPISGHNTLYWYLQNLGQGPELLIRYENEEAVDDSQLPKDRFSAERLKGVDSTLKIQPAELGDSAVYLCASSPNTDIYEQFFGPGTRLTVL.

This clone was seen a handful of times. The chain couples TRBV29-1 to TRBJ1-2; no clear D gene. In germline, CDR1 is SQVTM, CDR2 ANQGSEA. This CDR3 has 11 residues. V was shortened by 3 bases and J by 6 bases, with 8 bases between the two germline ends. CDR3 nucleotides: TGCAGCGTTGAGGTTTTCGATGGCTACACCTTC. Residues: CSVEVFDGYTF.

The V and J genes are TRBV7-2 and TRBJ1-5, with D unclear. The germline gives CDR1 SGHTA, CDR2 FQGNSA. CDR3 length: 15 residues. The ends were cut back, 3 bases at V and 7 bases at J, with 16 bases in the middle. In nucleotides, the CDR3 is TGTGCCAGCAGCTTGTATGCCAAGTCGGGGCAGCCCCAGCATTTT. Encoded protein: CASSLYAKSGQPQHF.

Regarding this clone: The sample has other DNA sequences that encode this CDR3 too. V and J are TRBV7-2 and TRBJ2-3, with TRBD1 identical over 10 bases. V lost 3 bases and J lost 4; bases outside the gene matches: 1. The CDR3 length is 14 residues. Per germline, CDR1 SGHTA and CDR2 FQGNSA. CDR3 in amino acids: CASSLTGGADTQYF. The CDR3 bases are TGTGCCAGCAGCTTGACAGGGGGCGCAGATACGCAGTATTTT. Drawing the rest from reference TRBV7-2 and TRBJ2-3, the complete variable domain is GAGVSQSPSNKVTEKGKDVELRCDPISGHTALYWYRQSLGQGLEFLIYFQGNSAPDKSGLPSDRFSAERTGGSVSTLTIQRTQQEDSAVYLCASSLTGGADTQYFGPGTRLTVL.

V usage is TRBV30 and J usage is TRBJ1-1, with D possibly matching TRBD1 (5 bases). The V gene lost 2 bases and the J gene lost 4 bases, with 17 bases spanning the gap. The CDR3 covers 15 residues. Germline values: CDR1 GTSNPN, CDR2 SVGIG (reference sequence). The chain's CDR3 is CAWSPQGGPTTEAFF. In DNA form, the CDR3 reads TGTGCCTGGAGTCCCCAGGGCGGCCCAACCACTGAAGCTTTCTTT.

Of note for this clone: The junction differs from germline at one of its ends, possibly a read error. CDR3 in amino acids: CASSLDWGPGYF. CDR3 nucleotide sequence: TGTGCCAGCAGCTTAGATTGGGGACCCGGATACTTC. This chain joins TRBV11-2 and TRBJ1-2; the D gene is possibly TRBD1 (5 bases). This CDR3 is 12 amino acids long. The germline CDR1 and CDR2 sequences are SGHAT and FQNNGV. The variable domain in full, with the rest retrieved from reference TRBV11-2 and TRBJ1-2, is EAGVAQSPRYKIIEKRQSVAFWCNPISGHATLYWYQQILGQGPKLLIQFQNNGVVDDSQLPKDRFSAERLKGVDSTLKIQPAKLEDSAVYLCASSLDWGPGYFGSGTRLTVV.